The 26 T cell receptor beta chains below all came from one sample that was sequenced in a study of shared clonotypes between healthy human individuals. CD45RO-negative, CCR7-positively selected cells formed the naive CD8 fraction, excluding terminally differentiated effector memory CD45RA+ cells. Only in-frame clones appear in the TCRdb table, and some are missing; sequencing was by immunoSEQ multiplex PCR. This repertoire shows around 2,000,000 clones, less than 95% found once; its top ten account for more than 0.95%. The source material was naive CD8+ T cells sorted from blood. The receptors were gathered from a man aged 18-30 years in good health.

The V call is TRBV28, the J call TRBJ2-7; TRBD2 agrees at 7 bases. The V gene's germline CDR1 is MDHEN and CDR2 SYDVKM. J was trimmed by 3 bases and V by 6 bases; bases with no gene match: 8. CDR3 size: 14 residues. In DNA form, the CDR3 reads TGTGCCAGCAGGCCCCGGGGAGGGGTCTACGAGCAGTACTTC. Translating it yields CASRPRGGVYEQYF.

For this clone: Other DNA sequences in this specimen translate into the identical CDR3. The chain links TRBV28 to TRBJ2-7; D unresolved. Trimming cost V 2 bases and J 1 base, with 6 bases left between them. The CDR3 is 13 residues long. Germline V gene data show CDR1 as MDHEN and CDR2 as SYDVKM. Here the CDR3 reads CASSLQDSYEQYF. CDR3 coding DNA: TGTGCCAGCAGTTTACAGGATTCCTACGAGCAGTACTTC.

The CDR3 coding sequence is TGTGCCAGCAGCTCCCCCATGGACATGAACACTGAAGCTTTCTTT. Residues: CASSSPMDMNTEAFF. This chain connects TRBV14 to TRBJ1-1, with a possible D match to TRBD1 (5 bases). CDR3 length: 15 amino acids. The V gene lost 5 bases and the J gene lost 0 bases, with 13 bases spanning the gap. Germline V CDR1 and CDR2: SGHDN, FVKESK.

This clone was seen a handful of times. The CDR3 spells CAWVGGRNSPLHF. DNA of the CDR3: TGTGCCTGGGTCGGGGGGCGTAATTCACCCCTCCACTTT. The chain employs TRBV30 and TRBJ1-6, with D maybe TRBD1 (6 bases). The V and J ends lost 5 bases and 6 bases respectively, with 11 bases between them. From germline, CDR1 is GTSNPN and CDR2 SVGIG (reference sequence). The CDR3 runs 13 residues. The full variable domain, in which reference TRBV30 and TRBJ1-6 provide the parts outside the CDR3, is SQTIHQWPATLVQPVGSPLSLECTVEGTSNPNLYWYRQAAGRGLQLLFYSVGIGQISSEVPQNLSASRPQDRQFILSSKKLLLSDSGFYLCAWVGGRNSPLHFGNGTRLTVT.

Concerning this clone: Different DNA sequences within this sample yield the same CDR3. CDR3 DNA: TGTGCCAGCAGTTTTACAGGGACCAATGAGCAGTTCTTC. Translating gives CASSFTGTNEQFF. This chain uses TRBV27 with TRBJ2-1, with D maybe TRBD1 (6 bases). Between the trimmed V and J ends, which lost 3 bases and 6 bases, there was a span of 9 bases. CDR3 length equals 13 residues. Germline V gene data show CDR1 as MNHEY and CDR2 as SMNVEV (reference sequence).

This clone turned up a few times. The chain combines TRBV10-1 with TRBJ1-1; a weak D match, TRBD1 (6 bases). Per germline, CDR1 WNHNN and CDR2 SYGVQD (reference sequence). V lost 8 bases and J lost 1, with 8 bases in between. This CDR3 spans 12 amino acids. CDR3 bases: TGCGCCAGCCAGGGGACGAACACTGAAGCTTTCTTT. Residues: CASQGTNTEAFF.

This chain uses TRBV6-6 with TRBJ2-3; D could derive from TRBD1 or TRBD2 (5 bases each). Germline-derived CDR1 and CDR2 are MNHNY and SVGAGI (reference sequence). Trimming removed 0 bases at V and 2 bases at J, with 6 bases between. CDR3 length equals 14 residues. Here the CDR3 DNA reads TGTGCCAGCAGTTACTCGGGGGTCACAGATACGCAGTATTTT. Translating gives CASSYSGVTDTQYF.

The rearrangement joins TRBV6-5 to TRBJ1-4; D is perhaps TRBD1 (5 bases). There are 13 residues in the CDR3. Trimming cost V 5 bases and J 13 bases, with 17 bases left between them. The V gene's germline CDR1 is MNHEY and CDR2 SVGAGI. The CDR3 loop reads CASSPQGPRALFF. The CDR3 DNA sequence: TGTGCCAGCAGTCCCCAGGGCCCTAGGGCACTGTTTTTT.

In its sample, this clone was seen once. V gene TRBV4-1 combines with J gene TRBJ2-7; 7 nucleotides agree with TRBD1. V lost 2 bases to trimming and J lost 1 base; unmatched junction nucleotides: 5. Germline CDR1 and CDR2: MGHRA and YSYEKL. This CDR3 is 15 amino acids long. The CDR3 loop reads CASSQKETGSYEQYF. DNA for the CDR3: TGCGCCAGCAGCCAAAAAGAGACAGGGTCCTACGAGCAGTACTTC.

The chain combines TRBV27 with TRBJ2-2; the match to TRBD2 covers 10 bases. CDR1 is MNHEY and CDR2 is SMNVEV in the germline V gene (reference sequence). The CDR3 is 14 residues long. The V and J ends lost 5 bases and 8 bases, in that order; junction bases with no gene match: 5. The CDR3 nucleotides read TGTGCCAGCAGTGCCCGGACTAGCGGAGGGGAGCTGTTTTTT. This sequence encodes CASSARTSGGELFF.

This clone was recorded only once. V usage is TRBV5-6 and J usage is TRBJ2-7; D is uncertain. CDR1 is SGHDT and CDR2 is YYEEEE in the germline V gene. The CDR3 sequence is 12 residues long. Trimming took off 4 bases at V and 0 bases at J, with 5 bases between the two ends. CDR3 residues: CASSEHSYEQYF. CDR3 in DNA: TGTGCCAGCAGCGAACACTCCTACGAGCAGTACTTC.

This clone was seen a few times. The chain employs TRBV19 and TRBJ1-1; D uncertain. V lost 3 bases and J lost 10, with 12 bases in between. This CDR3 has 12 amino acids. CDR1 LNHDA and CDR2 SQIVND come from the germline V gene (reference sequence). Written as DNA, the CDR3 is TGTGCCAGTAGTATCGACGGGTGGGGAGCTTTCTTT. The encoded protein is CASSIDGWGAFF.

V and J are TRBV7-6 and TRBJ2-1; 8 nucleotides align to TRBD1. In germline, CDR1 is SGHVS, CDR2 FNYEAQ. The CDR3 is 16 residues long. The ends lost 1 base at V and 4 bases at J; junction bases unmatched: 6. The CDR3 region is CASSLGGQARYNEQFF. The CDR3, as DNA: TGTGCCAGCAGCTTAGGGGGACAGGCACGATACAATGAGCAGTTCTTC.

A word on this clone: Other nucleotide sequences from this sample produce the same CDR3. The CDR3: CASSLSRGAGANVLTF. In DNA form, the CDR3 reads TGTGCCAGCAGTTTAAGCAGGGGCGCTGGGGCCAACGTCCTGACTTTC. The chain couples TRBV27 to TRBJ2-6; possibly TRBD1 for D (6 bases). The CDR3 is made up of 16 amino acids. Trimming cost V 2 bases and J 2 bases, with 10 bases left between them. The germline gives CDR1 MNHEY, CDR2 SMNVEV (reference sequence). Looking up the rest from reference TRBV27 and TRBJ2-6 gives the full variable domain: EAQVTQNPRYLITVTGKKLTVTCSQNMNHEYMSWYRQDPGLGLRQIYYSMNVEVTDKGDVPEGYKVSRKEKRNFPLILESPSPNQTSLYFCASSLSRGAGANVLTFGAGSRLTVL.

In this sample, this clone turned up a few times. The chain is built from TRBV5-1 and TRBJ1-2; possible D gene TRBD1, 6 bases. Germline CDR1 SGHRS, CDR2 YFSETQ. Trimming left V 4 bases short and J 3 bases short, with 13 bases between. This CDR3 region has 14 residues. The DNA for the CDR3 is TGCGCCAGCAGCCCGGGAGGGGGGGACTATGGCTACACCTTC. Its protein product is CASSPGGGDYGYTF.

This chain uses TRBV11-2 with TRBJ2-3; 7 nucleotides agree with TRBD2. Trimming cost V 0 bases and J 5 bases; bases outside gene matches: 5. The CDR3 totals 15 residues. Germline lookup yields CDR1 SGHAT and CDR2 FQNNGV. CDR3 region: CASSLEPREGDTQYF. As DNA, the CDR3 is TGTGCCAGCAGCTTAGAGCCCAGGGAGGGAGATACGCAGTATTTT.

This chain links TRBV19 with TRBJ2-7; the D call may be TRBD1 or TRBD2 (5 bases each). Germline CDR1 reads LNHDA; CDR2 reads SQIVND (reference sequence). Trimming left V 4 bases short and J 3 bases short, with 13 bases between. The CDR3 is made up of 14 amino acids. CDR3 in amino acids: CASSSRDGVYEQYF. Here the CDR3 DNA reads TGTGCCAGTAGTAGCCGGGACGGAGTCTACGAGCAGTACTTC.

The genes are TRBV5-4 and TRBJ1-2, with TRBD1 matching 9 bases. Germline-derived CDR1 and CDR2 are SGHNT and YYREEE (reference sequence). After removal of 0 bases from V and 4 bases from J, the junction contained 7 bases not matched to a gene. The length of the CDR3 is 16 residues. For the CDR3, the DNA is TGTGCCAGCAGCTTGGGATCCGGGACAGGGTCCTATGGCTACACCTTC. Amino acid sequence: CASSLGSGTGSYGYTF.

This chain uses TRBV10-3 with TRBJ1-2; no firm D call. This CDR3 spans 11 amino acids. CDR1 and CDR2 from the germline V gene are ENHRY and SYGVKD. Trimming removed 3 bases at V and 10 bases at J, with 9 bases between. The chain's CDR3 is CAISEGRSYTF. CDR3 DNA sequence: TGTGCCATCAGTGAAGGGCGGTCCTACACCTTC.

CDR3 residues: CASSGDRAQETQYF. CDR3 in DNA: TGTGCCAGCAGTGGGGACAGGGCCCAAGAGACCCAGTACTTC. V gene TRBV2 combines with J gene TRBJ2-5; TRBD1 aligns across 9 bases. The V segment lost 4 bases and the J segment 1 base; nucleotides outside the gene matches: 1. This CDR3 is built from 14 residues. CDR1 and CDR2 from the germline V gene are SNHLY and FYNNEI. Variable domain in full (rest from reference TRBV2 and TRBJ2-5): EPEVTQTPSHQVTQMGQEVILRCVPISNHLYFYWYRQILGQKVEFLVSFYNNEISEKSEIFDDQFSVERPDGSNFTLKIRSTKLEDSAMYFCASSGDRAQETQYFGPGTRLLVL.

The rearrangement links TRBV13 to TRBJ2-2; maybe TRBD2 (6 bases). The V gene's germline CDR1 is PRHDT and CDR2 FYEKMQ (reference sequence). The CDR3 contains 15 residues. The V and J ends lost 1 base and 3 bases respectively, with 9 bases between them. CDR3 nucleotides: TGTGCCAGCAGCTTAGTGTCGGGGGACACCGGGGAGCTGTTTTTT. Translating gives CASSLVSGDTGELFF.

The V and J genes are TRBV5-4 and TRBJ1-6; D is possibly TRBD1 (6 bases). Trimming cost V 0 bases and J 4 bases, with 11 bases left between them. The germline V gene has CDR1 SGHNT and CDR2 YYREEE (reference sequence). This CDR3 has 16 residues. The chain's CDR3 is CASSLENRAYNSPLHF. The CDR3 DNA reads TGTGCCAGCAGCTTGGAGAACAGGGCTTATAATTCACCCCTCCACTTT.

The chain couples TRBV7-6 to TRBJ2-2; 7 nucleotides align to TRBD2. CDR1 SGHVS and CDR2 FNYEAQ come from the germline V gene. The ends lost 6 bases at V and 2 bases at J; junction bases unmatched: 6. This CDR3 is 15 amino acids long. Here the CDR3 reads CASSSRLANTGELFF. DNA for the CDR3: TGTGCCAGCAGTTCTCGACTAGCCAACACCGGGGAGCTGTTTTTT.

This chain links TRBV6-1 with TRBJ2-7; the D call may be TRBD1 or TRBD2 (5 bases each). V was shortened by 2 bases and J by 2 bases, with 10 bases between the two germline ends. The germline V gene encodes CDR1 MNHNS and CDR2 SASEGT. This CDR3 comprises 14 residues. This CDR3 reads CASSELGDPYEQYF. The DNA of the CDR3 is TGTGCCAGCAGTGAACTGGGGGACCCCTACGAGCAGTACTTC.

This clone is a singleton in its sample. J is TRBJ2-2 and V is TRBV5-1, with D perhaps given as TRBD1 or TRBD2 (5 bases each). V was pared by 2 bases and J by 6 bases, with 11 bases between. CDR3 length: 14 amino acids. Germline V gene sequence: CDR1 SGHRS, CDR2 YFSETQ. The CDR3 coding sequence is TGCGCCAGCAGCTTTAGAGGGGACCCCGGGGAGCTGTTTTTT. Its translation: CASSFRGDPGELFF.

The chain couples TRBV28 to TRBJ2-5; 9 positions agree with TRBD2. The CDR3 loop spans 14 amino acids. V shed 6 bases and J 5 bases; nucleotides not matched to a gene: 7. Germline-derived CDR1 and CDR2 are MDHEN and SYDVKM. The CDR3 DNA reads TGTGCCAGCAGCCCAGCGGGGGGAATGGAGACCCAGTACTTC. This gives the protein CASSPAGGMETQYF. Using reference TRBV28 and TRBJ2-5 for the parts outside the CDR3, the full variable domain is DVKVTQSSRYLVKRTGEKVFLECVQDMDHENMFWYRQDPGLGLRLIYFSYDVKMKEKGDIPEGYSVSREKKERFSLILESASTNQTSMYLCASSPAGGMETQYFGPGTRLLVL.